This T cell receptor beta chain was recovered during a study of T cells in women clearing cervical HPV infection. On the study more broadly: Case blood was drawn when the lesion was first found; control blood after infection became undetectable.

The repertoire was sequenced with immunoSEQ multiplex PCR; TCRdb's copy has only in-frame clones and lacks some. This specimen shows tens of thousands of clones; the ten leading clones hold approximately 5.2%. The CDR3 spans 19 residues. The junction had 19 bases not matched to a gene; V was cut back by 1 base and J by 2 bases. Germline CDR1 reads DFQATT; CDR2 reads SNEGSKA (reference sequence). All participants had a single incident cervical HPV16 infection, and prevalent HPV16 infections were excluded. On this clone itself: The read ends 3 residues shy of where the CDR3 ends; the end is completed using the germline J gene.

The sequencing sample was made of blood buffy coat. This chain joins TRBV20-1 and TRBJ2-7, with 8 bases matching TRBD2. The clonotype originates from a woman between 18 and 75 years old with a cervical HPV16 infection that either progressed to CIN3+ or cleared (not recorded which). The CDR3 sequence: CSARGPTPGERGTTYEQYF. CDR3 bases read: TGCAGTGCTAGAGGTCCGACCCCGGGTGAGCGGGGGACCACCTACGAG.